Sequencing of this T cell receptor beta chain was carried out in a study of CD8 T cells in Susac syndrome. The V gene's germline CDR1 is SGHTA and CDR2 FQGNSA. The V gene lost 5 bases and the J gene lost 5 bases, with 15 bases spanning the gap. The CDR3 runs to 14 residues. The authors reverse transcribed roughly 0.5 to 1 ug RNA with random hexamers. The TCR beta CDR3 was amplified by immunoSEQ multiplex PCR across 54 Vbeta, 13 Jbeta. TCRdb re-called the immunoSEQ multiplex PCR reads through MiXCR, storing one row per CDR3 protein. The sample consists of around 130,000 distinct CDR3 sequences, roughly 80% of them appearing once. TCR beta from blood CD8+ and CD4+ T cells was sequenced. Comments on this clonotype: The target antigen is unknown.

The study's findings and limits: The study recognized that its TCR sequencing and HLA analysis covered a relatively small number of individuals.

Sequencing was performed on CD8+ T cells from PBMCs. This TCR derives from a human donor with multiple sclerosis. This chain connects TRBV7-2 to TRBJ1-1; tentative D call: TRBD1 (5 bases). In DNA form, the CDR3 reads TGTGCCAGCAGCCAGCCCGGGGGTGGGACTGAAGCTTTCTTT. Translated, it gives CASSQPGGGTEAFF.